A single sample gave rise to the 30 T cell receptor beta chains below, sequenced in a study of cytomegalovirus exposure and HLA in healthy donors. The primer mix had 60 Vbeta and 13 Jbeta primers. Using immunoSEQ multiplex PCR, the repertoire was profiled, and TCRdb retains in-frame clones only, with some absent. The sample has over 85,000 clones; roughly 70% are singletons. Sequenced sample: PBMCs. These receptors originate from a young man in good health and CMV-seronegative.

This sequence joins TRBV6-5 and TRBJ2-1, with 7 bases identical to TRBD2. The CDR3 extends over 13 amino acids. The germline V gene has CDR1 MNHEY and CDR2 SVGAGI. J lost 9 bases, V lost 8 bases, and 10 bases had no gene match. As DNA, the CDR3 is TGTGCCAGCGGACTAGTTAGGTTGGGTGAGCAGTTCTTC. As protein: CASGLVRLGEQFF.

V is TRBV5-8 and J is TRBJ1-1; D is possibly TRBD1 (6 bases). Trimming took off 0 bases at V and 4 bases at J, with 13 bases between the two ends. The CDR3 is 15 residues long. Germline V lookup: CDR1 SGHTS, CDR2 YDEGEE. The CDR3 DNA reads TGTGCCAGCAGCTTGGCAGGGGTGGTGAGCACTGAAGCTTTCTTT. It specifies CASSLAGVVSTEAFF.

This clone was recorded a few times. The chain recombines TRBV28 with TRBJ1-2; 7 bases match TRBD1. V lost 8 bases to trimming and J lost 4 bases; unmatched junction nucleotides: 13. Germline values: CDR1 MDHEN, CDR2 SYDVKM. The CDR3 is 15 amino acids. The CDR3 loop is CASGRIGGLGYGYTF. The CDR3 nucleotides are TGTGCCAGCGGAAGGATAGGGGGCCTCGGCTATGGCTACACCTTC.

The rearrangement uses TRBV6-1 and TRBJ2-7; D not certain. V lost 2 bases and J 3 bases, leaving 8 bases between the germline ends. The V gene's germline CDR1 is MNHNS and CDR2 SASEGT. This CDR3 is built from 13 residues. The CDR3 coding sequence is TGTGCCAGCAGTGAAACCCAGTACTACGAGCAGTACTTC. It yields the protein CASSETQYYEQYF.

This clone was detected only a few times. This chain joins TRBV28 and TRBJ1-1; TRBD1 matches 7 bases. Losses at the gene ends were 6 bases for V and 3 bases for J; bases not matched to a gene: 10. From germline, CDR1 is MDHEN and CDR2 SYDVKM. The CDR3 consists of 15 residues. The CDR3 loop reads CASSHLQGLDTEAFF. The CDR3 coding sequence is TGTGCCAGCAGCCATCTACAGGGGCTGGACACTGAAGCTTTCTTT.

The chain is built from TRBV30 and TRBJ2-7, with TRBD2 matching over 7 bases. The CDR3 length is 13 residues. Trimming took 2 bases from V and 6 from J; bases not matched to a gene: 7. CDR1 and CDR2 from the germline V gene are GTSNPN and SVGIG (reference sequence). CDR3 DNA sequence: TGTGCCTGGAGTTATGAGCGGGGTCTCGAGCAGTACTTC. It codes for CAWSYERGLEQYF.

CDR3 in amino acids: CASTPPGQRETQYF. CDR3 DNA sequence: TGCGCCAGCACCCCCCCGGGACAGCGAGAGACCCAGTACTTC. The genes are TRBV5-1 and TRBJ2-5, with TRBD1 matching 7 bases. V was pared by 6 bases and J by 4 bases, with 9 bases of the junction left unmatched. This CDR3 is built from 14 residues. Germline loops: CDR1 SGHRS, CDR2 YFSETQ.

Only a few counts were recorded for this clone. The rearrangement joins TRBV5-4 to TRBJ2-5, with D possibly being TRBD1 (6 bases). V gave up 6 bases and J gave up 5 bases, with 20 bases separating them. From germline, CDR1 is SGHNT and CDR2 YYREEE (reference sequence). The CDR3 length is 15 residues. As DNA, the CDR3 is TGTGCCAGCACCTGGACAGACAAAGTAGGGGAGACCCAGTACTTC. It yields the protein CASTWTDKVGETQYF.

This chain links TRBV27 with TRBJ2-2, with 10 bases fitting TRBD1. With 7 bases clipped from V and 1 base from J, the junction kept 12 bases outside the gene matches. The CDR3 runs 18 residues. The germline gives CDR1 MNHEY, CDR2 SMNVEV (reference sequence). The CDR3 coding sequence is TGTGCCAGCACCTCCCCGGGACAGGGGCTTGGGAACACCGGGGAGCTGTTTTTT. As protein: CASTSPGQGLGNTGELFF.

The DNA for the CDR3 is TGCGCCAGCACTTTGACAGGTGAAGCTTTCTTT. It translates to CASTLTGEAFF. The J gene is TRBJ1-1, the V gene TRBV5-1; possible D gene TRBD1, 6 bases. The CDR3 totals 11 residues. Germline V CDR1 and CDR2: SGHRS, YFSETQ. V lost 6 bases and J lost 7, with 10 bases in between.

DNA for the CDR3: TGTGCCTGGAGTGGGCGGGAGACCCAGTACTTC. Translation: CAWSGRETQYF. The chain couples TRBV30 to TRBJ2-5; D is uncertain. Trimming took 1 base from V and 5 from J, leaving 5 bases between them. This CDR3 spans 11 amino acids. The germline V gene has CDR1 GTSNPN and CDR2 SVGIG (reference sequence).

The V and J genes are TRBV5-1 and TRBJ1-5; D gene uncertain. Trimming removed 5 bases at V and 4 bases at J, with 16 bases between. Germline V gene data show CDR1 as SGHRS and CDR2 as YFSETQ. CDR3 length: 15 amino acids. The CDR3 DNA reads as TGCGCCAGCAGAATGTCGGAGGCAGCTAATCAGCCCCAGCATTTT. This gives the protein CASRMSEAANQPQHF.

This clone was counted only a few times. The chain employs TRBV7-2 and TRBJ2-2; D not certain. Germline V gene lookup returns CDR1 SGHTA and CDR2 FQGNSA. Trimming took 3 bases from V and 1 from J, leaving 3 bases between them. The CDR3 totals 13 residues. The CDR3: CASSFKNTGELFF. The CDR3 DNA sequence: TGTGCCAGCAGCTTCAAGAACACCGGGGAGCTGTTTTTT.

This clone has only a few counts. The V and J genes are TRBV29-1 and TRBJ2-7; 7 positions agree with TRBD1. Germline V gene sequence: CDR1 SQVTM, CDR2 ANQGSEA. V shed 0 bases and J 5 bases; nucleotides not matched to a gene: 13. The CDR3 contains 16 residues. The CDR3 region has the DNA TGCAGCGTTGAAGATTTGAGGGGGCAATTGCGGGACGAGCAGTACTTC. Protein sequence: CSVEDLRGQLRDEQYF.

The CDR3 spells CASSFGRGNSPLHF. The CDR3 DNA sequence: TGTGCCAGCAGCTTTGGCAGGGGTAATTCACCCCTCCACTTT. The V and J genes are TRBV7-6 and TRBJ1-6; the D gene is possibly TRBD1 (6 bases). The CDR3 spans 14 residues. From germline, CDR1 is SGHVS and CDR2 FNYEAQ. V lost 3 bases and J 6 bases, leaving 9 bases between the germline ends. Full variable domain (remainder filled in from reference TRBV7-6 and TRBJ1-6): GAGVSQSPRYKVTKRGQDVALRCDPISGHVSLYWYRQALGQGPEFLTYFNYEAQQDKSGLPNDRFSAERPEGSISTLTIQRTEQRDSAMYRCASSFGRGNSPLHFGNGTRLTVT.

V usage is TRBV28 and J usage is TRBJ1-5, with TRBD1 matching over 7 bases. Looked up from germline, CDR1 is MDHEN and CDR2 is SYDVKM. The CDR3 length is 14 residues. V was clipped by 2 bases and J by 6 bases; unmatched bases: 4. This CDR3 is CASSLGQGVQPQHF. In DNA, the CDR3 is TGTGCCAGCAGTTTAGGGCAGGGGGTTCAGCCCCAGCATTTT.

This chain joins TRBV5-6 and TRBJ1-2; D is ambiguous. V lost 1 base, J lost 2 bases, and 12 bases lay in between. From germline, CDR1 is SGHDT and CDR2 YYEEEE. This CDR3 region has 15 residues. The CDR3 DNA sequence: TGTGCCAGCAGCTTGCTTCAGTCCAGGAACTATGGCTACACCTTC. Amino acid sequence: CASSLLQSRNYGYTF.

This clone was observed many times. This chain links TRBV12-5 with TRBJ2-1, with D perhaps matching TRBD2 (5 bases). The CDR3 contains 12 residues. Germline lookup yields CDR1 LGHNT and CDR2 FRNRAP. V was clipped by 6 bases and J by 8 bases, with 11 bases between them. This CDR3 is CASGLDGDEQFF. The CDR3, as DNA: TGTGCTAGTGGCCTAGACGGGGATGAGCAGTTCTTC.

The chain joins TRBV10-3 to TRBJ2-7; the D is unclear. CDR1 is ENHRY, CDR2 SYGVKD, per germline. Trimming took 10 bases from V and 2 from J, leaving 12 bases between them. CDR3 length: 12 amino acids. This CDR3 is CATTADPYEQYF. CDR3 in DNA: TGTGCCACCACAGCAGACCCCTACGAGCAGTACTTC.

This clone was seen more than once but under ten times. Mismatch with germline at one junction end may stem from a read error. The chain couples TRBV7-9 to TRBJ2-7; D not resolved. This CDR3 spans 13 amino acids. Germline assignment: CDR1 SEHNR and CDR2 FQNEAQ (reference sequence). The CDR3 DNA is TGTTCCAGCAGCTTTGAGAGTTACTACGAGCAGTACTTC. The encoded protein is CSSSFESYYEQYF.

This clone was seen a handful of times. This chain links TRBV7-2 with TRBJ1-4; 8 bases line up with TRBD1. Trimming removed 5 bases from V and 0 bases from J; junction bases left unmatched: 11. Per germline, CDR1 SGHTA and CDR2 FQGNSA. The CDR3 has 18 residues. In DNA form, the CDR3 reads TGTGCCAGCAGCACCGGACAGGGCTCATATCCAACTAATGAAAAACTGTTTTTT. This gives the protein CASSTGQGSYPTNEKLFF.

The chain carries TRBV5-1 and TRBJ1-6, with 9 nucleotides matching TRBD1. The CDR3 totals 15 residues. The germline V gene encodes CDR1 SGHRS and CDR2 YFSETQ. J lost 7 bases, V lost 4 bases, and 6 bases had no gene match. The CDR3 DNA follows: TGCGCCAGCAGCCGGACAGGGGAGGGCAATTCACCCCTCCACTTT. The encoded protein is CASSRTGEGNSPLHF.

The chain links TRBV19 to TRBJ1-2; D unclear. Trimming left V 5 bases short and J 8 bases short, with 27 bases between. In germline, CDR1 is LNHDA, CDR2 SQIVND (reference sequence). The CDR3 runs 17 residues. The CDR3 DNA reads TGTGCCAGTAGTCCTGGTGCGCCGAGGTATCTAGGCTACGGCTACACCTTC. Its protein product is CASSPGAPRYLGYGYTF.

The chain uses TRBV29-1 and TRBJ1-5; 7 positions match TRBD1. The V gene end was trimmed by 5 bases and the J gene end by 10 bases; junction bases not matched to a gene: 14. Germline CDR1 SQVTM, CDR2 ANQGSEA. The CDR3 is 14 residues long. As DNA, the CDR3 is TGCAGCGTTTCCCAGGGGGTACGAGGGGAACCCCAGCATTTT. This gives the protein CSVSQGVRGEPQHF.

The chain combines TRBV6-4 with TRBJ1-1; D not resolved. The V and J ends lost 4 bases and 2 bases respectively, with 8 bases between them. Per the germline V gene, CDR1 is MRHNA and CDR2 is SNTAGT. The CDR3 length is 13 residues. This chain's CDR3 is CASSVEVNTEAFF. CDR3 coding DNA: TGTGCCAGCAGTGTGGAGGTTAACACTGAAGCTTTCTTT.

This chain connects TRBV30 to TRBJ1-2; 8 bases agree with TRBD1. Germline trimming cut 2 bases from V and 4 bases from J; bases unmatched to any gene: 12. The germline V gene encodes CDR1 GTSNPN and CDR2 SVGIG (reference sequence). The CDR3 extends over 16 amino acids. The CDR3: CAWSTAQGQGGYGYTF. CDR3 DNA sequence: TGTGCCTGGAGTACAGCCCAAGGACAGGGAGGCTATGGCTACACCTTC.

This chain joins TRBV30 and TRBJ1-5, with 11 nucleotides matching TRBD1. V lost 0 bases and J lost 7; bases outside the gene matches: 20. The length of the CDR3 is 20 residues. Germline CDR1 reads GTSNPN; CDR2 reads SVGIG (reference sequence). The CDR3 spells CAWSVRLSGTGGLSAQPQHF. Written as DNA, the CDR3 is TGTGCCTGGAGTGTCCGTTTATCCGGGACAGGGGGTTTAAGTGCCCAGCCCCAGCATTTT. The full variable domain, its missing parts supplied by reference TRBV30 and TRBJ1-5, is SQTIHQWPATLVQPVGSPLSLECTVEGTSNPNLYWYRQAAGRGLQLLFYSVGIGQISSEVPQNLSASRPQDRQFILSSKKLLLSDSGFYLCAWSVRLSGTGGLSAQPQHFGDGTRLSIL.

CDR3 amino acids: CASSLTGLETQYF. The DNA for the CDR3 is TGTGCCAGTAGCCTGACAGGGTTAGAGACCCAGTACTTC. This chain uses TRBV19 with TRBJ2-5; 7 bases agree with TRBD1. Germline V gives CDR1 LNHDA, CDR2 SQIVND (reference sequence). The V gene end was trimmed by 6 bases and the J gene end by 4 bases; junction bases not matched to a gene: 5. The CDR3 totals 13 residues.

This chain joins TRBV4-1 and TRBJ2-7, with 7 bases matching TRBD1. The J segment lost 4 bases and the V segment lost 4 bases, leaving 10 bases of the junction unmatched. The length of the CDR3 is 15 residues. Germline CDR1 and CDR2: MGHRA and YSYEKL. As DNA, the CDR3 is TGCGCCAGCAGCCTGGGACAGAGGAGTTGGTACGAGCAGTACTTC. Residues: CASSLGQRSWYEQYF.

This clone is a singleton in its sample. The CDR3: CASSGRGATGNTIYF. The CDR3 nucleotides are TGTGCCAGCAGCGGGCGGGGGGCTACTGGAAACACCATATATTTT. The V call is TRBV2, the J call TRBJ1-3, with D possibly TRBD1 on 6 matching bases. The germline V gene has CDR1 SNHLY and CDR2 FYNNEI. This CDR3 spans 15 amino acids. Trimming removed 6 bases at V and 2 bases at J, with 14 bases between.